Presented here are 15 T cell receptor beta chains from one specimen sequenced in a study of CD8+ T cells in alopecia areata (dated by TCRdb to the late 2010s). The library relied on the immunoSEQ multiplex PCR assay. To provide template for TCR sequencing, every sample had RNA extracted and reverse transcribed into cDNA. Held by TCRdb, this immuneACCESS table contains in-frame sequences only and omits some clones. Under half of the omission traces to an unresolved V gene where checked; the cause of the rest is unknown. Counted in this sample were under 350,000 clones; 55% to 75% of them appeared once. The ten biggest clones cover around 1.7% of the sample. This specimen's time point label, per the study, means: roughly 24 weeks on oral tofacitinib. The treatment or condition label, as the study defines it: oral pan-JAK inhibitor, 5-10 mg twice daily. The material was CD4+ T cells sorted from blood, obtained at week 24, from a patient treated with tofacitinib. The receptors were sampled from a human donor with alopecia areata.

The chain couples TRBV4-3 to TRBJ2-3; unclear D gene. Deletions cut 0 bases from V and 6 bases from J, with 7 bases between. Germline loops: CDR1 LGHNA, CDR2 YSLEER. The CDR3 is made up of 13 amino acids. CDR3 amino acids: CASSQDRVDTQYF. The CDR3 coding sequence is TGCGCCAGCAGCCAAGACCGGGTGGATACGCAGTATTTT.

This chain joins TRBV29-1 and TRBJ2-1, with D possibly being TRBD2 (6 bases). There are 12 residues in the CDR3. V lost 4 bases and J 8 bases, leaving 12 bases between the germline ends. The germline CDR1 and CDR2 sequences are SQVTM and ANQGSEA. Here the CDR3 reads CSVGPWGDEQFF. In nucleotides, the CDR3 is TGCAGCGTTGGCCCCTGGGGGGATGAGCAGTTCTTC.

This chain links TRBV4-1 with TRBJ1-5, with D possibly being TRBD1 (6 bases). V was cut by 6 bases and J by 3 bases, with 9 bases left in between. CDR3 size: 13 residues. CDR1 is MGHRA, CDR2 YSYEKL, per germline. As DNA, the CDR3 is TGCGCCAGCAGGGGGGCGATCAATCAGCCCCAGCATTTT. Amino acids: CASRGAINQPQHF.

The V and J genes are TRBV7-2 and TRBJ1-2, with 10 positions matching TRBD1. The CDR3 extends over 14 amino acids. Germline loops: CDR1 SGHTA, CDR2 FQGNSA. With 1 base clipped from V and 9 bases from J, the junction kept 5 bases outside the gene matches. CDR3 nucleotides: TGTGCCAGCAGCTTAGATGGGACAGGGGCCCGCTACACCTTC. As protein: CASSLDGTGARYTF.

The chain is built from TRBV4-3 and TRBJ2-5; 7 nucleotides match TRBD1. CDR1 LGHNA and CDR2 YSLEER come from the germline V gene. V gave up 0 bases and J gave up 4 bases; unmatched junction bases: 5. This CDR3 is built from 15 residues. This CDR3 reads CASSQEATGRETQYF. In DNA form, the CDR3 reads TGCGCCAGCAGCCAAGAGGCGACAGGGAGAGAGACCCAGTACTTC.

J is TRBJ1-2 and V is TRBV4-1, with a weak D call TRBD1 (5 bases). V was shortened by 0 bases and J by 7 bases, with 18 bases between the two germline ends. CDR1 MGHRA and CDR2 YSYEKL come from the germline V gene. The CDR3 is 16 residues long. The CDR3 region has the DNA TGCGCCAGCAGCCAAGATCCTGGGGGACGTGGTTCTGGCTACACCTTC. It is translated as CASSQDPGGRGSGYTF.

This chain joins TRBV13 and TRBJ1-6; tentative D call: TRBD1 (5 bases). This CDR3 region has 15 residues. V was shortened by 0 bases and J by 18 bases, with 21 bases between the two germline ends. Looked up from germline, CDR1 is PRHDT and CDR2 is FYEKMQ (reference sequence). The CDR3 sequence is CASSLGPTALRTTHF. CDR3 in DNA: TGTGCCAGCAGCTTAGGGCCGACAGCGTTAAGGACTACCCACTTT. Combining the CDR3 with reference TRBV13 and TRBJ1-6 gives the whole variable domain AAGVIQSPRHLIKEKRETATLKCYPIPRHDTVYWYQQGPGQDPQFLISFYEKMQSDKGSIPDRFSAQQFSDYHSELNMSSLELGDSALYFCASSLGPTALRTTHFGNGTRLTVT.

This rearrangement joins TRBV28 to TRBJ2-3; 10 nucleotides align to TRBD1. The CDR3 totals 12 residues. Looked up from germline, CDR1 is MDHEN and CDR2 is SYDVKM. With 5 bases clipped from V and 11 bases from J, the junction kept 4 bases outside the gene matches. The CDR3 coding sequence is TGTGCCAGCAGTCTCCGGACAGGGGGGCAGTATTTT. It encodes CASSLRTGGQYF.

The chain carries TRBV18 and TRBJ1-1, with D possibly TRBD1 on 6 matching bases. The V gene lost 4 bases and the J gene lost 1 base, with 10 bases spanning the gap. Germline-derived CDR1 and CDR2 are KGHSH and LQKENI. This CDR3 has 14 amino acids. The CDR3 reads CASSLGGPNTEAFF. Here the CDR3 DNA reads TGTGCCAGCTCACTAGGGGGTCCGAACACTGAAGCTTTCTTT.

J is TRBJ1-6 and V is TRBV5-1, with D perhaps matching TRBD1 (6 bases). The CDR3 length is 13 residues. The V end was cut by 7 bases, the J end by 7 bases, with 12 bases between. Germline-derived CDR1 and CDR2 are SGHRS and YFSETQ. The CDR3 coding sequence is TGCGCCAGCGGACAGTCGGCAAATTCACCCCTCCACTTT. Its translation: CASGQSANSPLHF.

This clone was recorded a few times. The rearrangement joins TRBV15 to TRBJ2-3; 7 bases are a match to TRBD2. In germline, CDR1 is LNHNV, CDR2 YYDKDF (reference sequence). V trimming: 1 base; J trimming: 6 bases; junction bases outside the gene matches: 7. CDR3 length: 15 residues. CDR3 DNA sequence: TGTGCCACCAGCAGAGGGAGCGGGGCAGGGGATACGCAGTATTTT. Translation gives CATSRGSGAGDTQYF.

Here the CDR3 reads CASSLAGQNTEAFF. CDR3 nucleotides: TGTGCCAGCAGCTTAGCCGGGCAAAACACTGAAGCTTTCTTT. The V call is TRBV7-9, the J call TRBJ1-1; no definite D call. Germline V lookup: CDR1 SEHNR, CDR2 FQNEAQ (reference sequence). This CDR3 is 14 amino acids long. V was cut by 0 bases and J by 2 bases, with 7 bases left in between.

This clone has a count of ten or more. This chain joins TRBV4-3 and TRBJ2-7, with D unresolved. Germline-derived CDR1 and CDR2 are LGHNA and YSLEER. There are 14 residues in the CDR3. The V and J ends lost 0 bases and 6 bases respectively, with 12 bases between them. CDR3 protein: CASSQETSGREQYF. Here the CDR3 DNA reads TGCGCCAGCAGCCAAGAGACTTCAGGACGCGAGCAGTACTTC.

This clone was seen a single time. The CDR3 loop reads CASRRGAEETQYF. CDR3 DNA sequence: TGTGCCAGCAGACGGGGGGCGGAAGAGACCCAGTACTTC. This sequence joins TRBV2 and TRBJ2-5, with D perhaps matching TRBD2 (7 bases). The CDR3 is 13 amino acids. Looked up from germline, CDR1 is SNHLY and CDR2 is FYNNEI. The V gene lost 6 bases and the J gene lost 3 bases, with 11 bases spanning the gap.

In its sample, this clone was seen once. The V gene is TRBV29-1, the J gene TRBJ1-6; D gene unclear. Germline values: CDR1 SQVTM, CDR2 ANQGSEA. The CDR3 is 13 residues long. The V and J ends lost 6 bases and 1 base respectively, with 7 bases between them. CDR3 sequence reads: CSVTGSYNSPLHF. As DNA, the CDR3 is TGCAGCGTGACGGGTTCCTATAATTCACCCCTCCACTTT.